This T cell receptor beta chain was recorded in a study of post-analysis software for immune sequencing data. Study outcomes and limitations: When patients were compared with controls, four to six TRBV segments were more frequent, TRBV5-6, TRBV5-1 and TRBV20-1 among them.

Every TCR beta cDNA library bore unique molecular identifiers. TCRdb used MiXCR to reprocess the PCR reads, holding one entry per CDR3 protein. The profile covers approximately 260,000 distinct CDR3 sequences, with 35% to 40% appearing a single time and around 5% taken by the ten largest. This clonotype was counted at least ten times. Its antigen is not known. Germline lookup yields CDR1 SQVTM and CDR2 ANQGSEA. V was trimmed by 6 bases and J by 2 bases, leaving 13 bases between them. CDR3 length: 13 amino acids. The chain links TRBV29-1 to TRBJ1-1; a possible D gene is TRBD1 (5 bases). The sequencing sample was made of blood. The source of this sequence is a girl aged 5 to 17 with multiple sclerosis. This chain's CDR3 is CSVAGKLNTEAFF. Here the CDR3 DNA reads TGCAGCGTAGCAGGGAAACTAAACACTGAAGCTTTCTTT.